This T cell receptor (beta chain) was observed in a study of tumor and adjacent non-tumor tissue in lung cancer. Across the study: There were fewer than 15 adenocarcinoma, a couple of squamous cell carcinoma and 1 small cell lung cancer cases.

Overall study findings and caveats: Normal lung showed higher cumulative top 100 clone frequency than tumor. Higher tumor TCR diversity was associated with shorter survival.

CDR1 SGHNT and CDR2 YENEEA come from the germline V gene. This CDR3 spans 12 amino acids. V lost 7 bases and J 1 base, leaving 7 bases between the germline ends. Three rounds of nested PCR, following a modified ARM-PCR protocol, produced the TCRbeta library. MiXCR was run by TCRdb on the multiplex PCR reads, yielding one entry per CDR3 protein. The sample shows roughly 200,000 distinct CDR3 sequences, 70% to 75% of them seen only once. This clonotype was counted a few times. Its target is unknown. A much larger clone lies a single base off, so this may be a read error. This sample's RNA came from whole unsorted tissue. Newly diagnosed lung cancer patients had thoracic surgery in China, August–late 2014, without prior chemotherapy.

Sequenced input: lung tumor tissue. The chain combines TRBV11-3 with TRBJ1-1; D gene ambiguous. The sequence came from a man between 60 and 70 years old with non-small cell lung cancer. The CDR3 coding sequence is TGTGCCAGCACCACGCAGAACACTGAAGCTTTCTTT. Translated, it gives CASTTQNTEAFF.